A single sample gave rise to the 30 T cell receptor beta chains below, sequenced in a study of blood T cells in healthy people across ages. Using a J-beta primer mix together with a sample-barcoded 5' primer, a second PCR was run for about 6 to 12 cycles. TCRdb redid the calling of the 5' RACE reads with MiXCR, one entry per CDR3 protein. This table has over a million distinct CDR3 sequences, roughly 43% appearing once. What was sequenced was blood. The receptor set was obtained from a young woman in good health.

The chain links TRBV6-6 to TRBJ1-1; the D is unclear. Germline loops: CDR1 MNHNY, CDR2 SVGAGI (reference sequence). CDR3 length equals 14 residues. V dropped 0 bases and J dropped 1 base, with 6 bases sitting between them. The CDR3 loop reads CASSYSRKNTEAFF. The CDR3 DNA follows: TGTGCCAGCAGTTACTCTCGGAAGAACACTGAAGCTTTCTTT.

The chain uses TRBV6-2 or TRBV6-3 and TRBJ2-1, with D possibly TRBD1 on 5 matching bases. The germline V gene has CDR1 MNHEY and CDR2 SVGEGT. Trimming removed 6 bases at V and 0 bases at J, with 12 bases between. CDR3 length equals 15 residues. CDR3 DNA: TGTGCCAGCAGGCATACAGGCTACTCCTACAATGAGCAGTTCTTC. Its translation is CASRHTGYSYNEQFF.

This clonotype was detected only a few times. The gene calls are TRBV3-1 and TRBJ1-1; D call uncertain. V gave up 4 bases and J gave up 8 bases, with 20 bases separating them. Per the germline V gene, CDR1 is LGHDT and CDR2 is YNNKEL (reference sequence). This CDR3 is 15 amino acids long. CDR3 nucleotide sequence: TGTGCCAGCAGCCCCCTCGGGCAGCGCACTTCAGAAGCTTTCTTT. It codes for CASSPLGQRTSEAFF.

The CDR3 nucleotides are TGTGCCAGCAGGGCTCTCGACGGCTCGTCCGGGGAGCTGTTTTTT. It specifies CASRALDGSSGELFF. The chain couples TRBV6-5 to TRBJ2-2; D call uncertain. Between the trimmed V and J ends, which lost 6 bases and 6 bases, there was a span of 17 bases. Germline-derived CDR1 and CDR2 are MNHEY and SVGAGI. The CDR3 spans 15 residues.

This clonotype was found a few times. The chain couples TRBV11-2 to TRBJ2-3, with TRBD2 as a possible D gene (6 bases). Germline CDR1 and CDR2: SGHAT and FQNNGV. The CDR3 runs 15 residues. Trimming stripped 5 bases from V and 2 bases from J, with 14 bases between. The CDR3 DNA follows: TGTGCCAGCAGCCTATGGGGGGTCAACACAGATACGCAGTATTTT. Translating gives CASSLWGVNTDTQYF.

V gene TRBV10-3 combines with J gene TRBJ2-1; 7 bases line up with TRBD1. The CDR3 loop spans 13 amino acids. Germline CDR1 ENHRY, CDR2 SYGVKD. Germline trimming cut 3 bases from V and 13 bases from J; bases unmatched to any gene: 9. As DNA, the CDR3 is TGTGCCATCAGTGAACAGGGGAAGGAGACCCAGTTCTTC. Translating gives CAISEQGKETQFF.

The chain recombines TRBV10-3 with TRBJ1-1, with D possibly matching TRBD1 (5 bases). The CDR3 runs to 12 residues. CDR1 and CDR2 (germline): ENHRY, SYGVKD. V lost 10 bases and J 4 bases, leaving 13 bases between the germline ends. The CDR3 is CATWGTGTEAFF. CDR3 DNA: TGTGCCACGTGGGGGACGGGCACTGAAGCTTTCTTT.

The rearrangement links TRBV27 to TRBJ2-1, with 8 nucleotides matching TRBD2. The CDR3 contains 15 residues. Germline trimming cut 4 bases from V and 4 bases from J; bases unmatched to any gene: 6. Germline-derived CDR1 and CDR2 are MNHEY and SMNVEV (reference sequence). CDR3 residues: CASSSGLGLYNEQFF. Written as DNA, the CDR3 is TGTGCCAGCAGTTCGGGACTAGGGCTTTACAATGAGCAGTTCTTC.

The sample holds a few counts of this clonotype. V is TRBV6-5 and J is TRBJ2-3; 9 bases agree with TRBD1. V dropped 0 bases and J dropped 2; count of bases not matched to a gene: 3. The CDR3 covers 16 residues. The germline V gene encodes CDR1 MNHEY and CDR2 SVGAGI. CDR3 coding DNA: TGTGCCAGCAGTTACTCGAGGACAGGGGCCACAGATACGCAGTATTTT. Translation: CASSYSRTGATDTQYF.

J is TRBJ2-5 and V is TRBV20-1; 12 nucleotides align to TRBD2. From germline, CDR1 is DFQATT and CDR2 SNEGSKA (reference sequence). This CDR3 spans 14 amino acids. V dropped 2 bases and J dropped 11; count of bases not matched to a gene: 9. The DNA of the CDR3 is TGCAGTGCTAGATCACTAGCGGGAGGTCCTGAGCAGTACTTC. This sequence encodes CSARSLAGGPEQYF.

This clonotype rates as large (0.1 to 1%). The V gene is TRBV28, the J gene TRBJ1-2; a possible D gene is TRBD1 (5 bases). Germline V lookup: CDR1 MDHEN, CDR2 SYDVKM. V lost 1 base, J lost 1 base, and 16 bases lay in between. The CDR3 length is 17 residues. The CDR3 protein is CASSLSDLRQYNYGYTF. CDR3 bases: TGTGCCAGCAGTTTATCCGATTTGAGACAGTATAACTATGGCTACACCTTC.

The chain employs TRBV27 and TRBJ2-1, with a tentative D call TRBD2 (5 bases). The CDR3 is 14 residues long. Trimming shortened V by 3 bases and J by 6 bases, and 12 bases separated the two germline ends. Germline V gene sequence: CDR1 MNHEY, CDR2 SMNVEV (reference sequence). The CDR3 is CASSFYGKVNEQFF. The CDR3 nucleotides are TGTGCCAGCAGTTTCTACGGGAAAGTCAATGAGCAGTTCTTC.

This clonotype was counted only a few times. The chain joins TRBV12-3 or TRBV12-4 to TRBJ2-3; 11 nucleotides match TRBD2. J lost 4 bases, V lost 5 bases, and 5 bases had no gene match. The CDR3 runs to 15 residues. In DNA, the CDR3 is TGTGCCAGCAGTCTAGTACTAGCGGGGGCAGATACGCAGTATTTT. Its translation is CASSLVLAGADTQYF.

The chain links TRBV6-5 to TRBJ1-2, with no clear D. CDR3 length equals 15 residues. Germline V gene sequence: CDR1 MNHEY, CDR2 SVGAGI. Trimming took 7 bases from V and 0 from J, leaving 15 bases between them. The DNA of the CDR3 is TGTGCCAGCACCACGCCGCGGTCCGCTAACTATGGCTACACCTTC. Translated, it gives CASTTPRSANYGYTF.

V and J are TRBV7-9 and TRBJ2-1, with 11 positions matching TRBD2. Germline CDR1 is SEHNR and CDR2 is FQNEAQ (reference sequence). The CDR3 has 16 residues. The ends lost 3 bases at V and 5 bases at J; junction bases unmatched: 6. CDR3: CASSFTGTSGHNEQFF. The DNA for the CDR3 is TGTGCCAGCAGCTTCACCGGGACTAGCGGCCACAATGAGCAGTTCTTC.

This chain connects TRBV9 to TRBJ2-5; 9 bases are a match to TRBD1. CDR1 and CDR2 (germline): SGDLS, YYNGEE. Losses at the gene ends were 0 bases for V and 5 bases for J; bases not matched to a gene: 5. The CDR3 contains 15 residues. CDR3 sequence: CASSVARTGAETQYF. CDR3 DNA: TGTGCCAGCAGCGTAGCGAGGACAGGGGCTGAGACCCAGTACTTC.

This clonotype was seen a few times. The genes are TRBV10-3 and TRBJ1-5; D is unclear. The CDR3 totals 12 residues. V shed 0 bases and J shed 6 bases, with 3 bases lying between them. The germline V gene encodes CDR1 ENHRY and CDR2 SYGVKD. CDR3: CAISESVQPQHF. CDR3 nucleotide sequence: TGTGCCATCAGTGAGTCCGTTCAGCCCCAGCATTTT.

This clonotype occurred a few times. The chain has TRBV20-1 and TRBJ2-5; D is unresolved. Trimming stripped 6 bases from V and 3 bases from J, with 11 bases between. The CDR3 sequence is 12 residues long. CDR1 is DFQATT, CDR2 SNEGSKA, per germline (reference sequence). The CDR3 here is CSASSIEETQYF. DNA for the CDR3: TGCAGTGCCTCAAGCATAGAAGAGACCCAGTACTTC.

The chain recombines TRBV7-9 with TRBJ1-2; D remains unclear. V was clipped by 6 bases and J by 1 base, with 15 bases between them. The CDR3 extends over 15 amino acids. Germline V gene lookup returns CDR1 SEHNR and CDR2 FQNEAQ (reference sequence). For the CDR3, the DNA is TGTGCCAGCAGTTCAAAAGGTCCTTATAACTATGGCTACACCTTC. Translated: CASSSKGPYNYGYTF.

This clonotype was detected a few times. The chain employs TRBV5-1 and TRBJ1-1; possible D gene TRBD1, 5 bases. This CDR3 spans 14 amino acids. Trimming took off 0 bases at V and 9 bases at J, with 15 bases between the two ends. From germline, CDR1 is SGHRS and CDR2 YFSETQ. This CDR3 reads CASSLEGRDQKAFF. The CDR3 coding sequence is TGCGCCAGCAGCTTGGAGGGACGGGATCAAAAAGCTTTCTTT.

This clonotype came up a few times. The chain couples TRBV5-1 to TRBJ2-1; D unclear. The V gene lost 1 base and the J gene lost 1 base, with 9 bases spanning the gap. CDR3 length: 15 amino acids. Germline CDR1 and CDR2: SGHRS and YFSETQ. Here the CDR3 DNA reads TGCGCCAGCAGCTTGAATGGTCTTTCCTACAATGAGCAGTTCTTC. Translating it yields CASSLNGLSYNEQFF.

The CDR3 sequence: CASRGDISSYEQYF. The CDR3 nucleotides read TGTGCCAGCAGAGGGGACATTAGCTCCTACGAGCAGTACTTC. The rearrangement links TRBV2 to TRBJ2-7; a possible D gene is TRBD1 (6 bases). Trimming left V 6 bases short and J 0 bases short, with 12 bases between. There are 14 residues in the CDR3. The germline V gene encodes CDR1 SNHLY and CDR2 FYNNEI.

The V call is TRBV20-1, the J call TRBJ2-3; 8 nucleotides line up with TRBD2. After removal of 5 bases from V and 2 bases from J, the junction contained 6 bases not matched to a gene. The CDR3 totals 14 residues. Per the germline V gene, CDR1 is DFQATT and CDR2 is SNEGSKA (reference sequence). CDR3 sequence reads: CSAPRREVTDTQYF. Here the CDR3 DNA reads TGCAGTGCTCCACGGCGGGAGGTCACAGATACGCAGTATTTT.

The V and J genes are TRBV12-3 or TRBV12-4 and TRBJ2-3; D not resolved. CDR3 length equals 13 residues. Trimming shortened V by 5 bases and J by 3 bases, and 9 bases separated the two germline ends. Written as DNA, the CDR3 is TGTGCCAGCAGTGTGGGTGAGACAGATACGCAGTATTTT. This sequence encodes CASSVGETDTQYF.

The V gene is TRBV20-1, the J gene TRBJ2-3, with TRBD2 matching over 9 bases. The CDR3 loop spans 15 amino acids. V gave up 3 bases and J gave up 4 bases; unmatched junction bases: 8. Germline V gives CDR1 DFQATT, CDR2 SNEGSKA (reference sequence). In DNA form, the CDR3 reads TGCAGTGCTAGTGTCCTAGCGGGGCCCCCAGATACGCAGTATTTT. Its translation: CSASVLAGPPDTQYF.

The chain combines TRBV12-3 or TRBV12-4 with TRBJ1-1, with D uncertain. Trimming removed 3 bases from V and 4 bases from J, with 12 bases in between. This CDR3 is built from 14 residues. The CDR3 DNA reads TGTGCCAGCAGTTTTTCACTCCTAGGCACTGAAGCTTTCTTT. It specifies CASSFSLLGTEAFF.

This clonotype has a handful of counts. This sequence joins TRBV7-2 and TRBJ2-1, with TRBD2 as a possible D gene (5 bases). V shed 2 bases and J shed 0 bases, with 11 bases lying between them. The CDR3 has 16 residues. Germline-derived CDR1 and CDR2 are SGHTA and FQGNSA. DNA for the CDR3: TGTGCCAGCAGCTTAACCTTCGGGATCTCCTACAATGAGCAGTTCTTC. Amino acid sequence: CASSLTFGISYNEQFF.

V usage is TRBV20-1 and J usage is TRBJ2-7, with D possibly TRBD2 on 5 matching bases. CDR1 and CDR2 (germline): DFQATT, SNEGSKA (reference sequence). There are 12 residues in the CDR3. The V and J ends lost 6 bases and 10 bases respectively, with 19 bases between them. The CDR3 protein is CSAEGTGSTQYF. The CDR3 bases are TGCAGTGCAGAGGGTACCGGTAGCACACAGTACTTC.

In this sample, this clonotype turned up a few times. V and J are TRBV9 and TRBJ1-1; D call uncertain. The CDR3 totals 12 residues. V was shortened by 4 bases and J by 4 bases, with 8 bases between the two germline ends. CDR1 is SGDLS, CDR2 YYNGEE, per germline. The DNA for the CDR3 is TGTGCCAGCAGCCCAACCAGCACTGAAGCTTTCTTT. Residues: CASSPTSTEAFF.

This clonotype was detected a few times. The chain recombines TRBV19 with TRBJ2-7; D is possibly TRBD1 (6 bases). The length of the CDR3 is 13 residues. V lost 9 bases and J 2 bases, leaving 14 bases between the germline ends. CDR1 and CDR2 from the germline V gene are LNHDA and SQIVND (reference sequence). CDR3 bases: TGTGCCAGCAGCGAGACAGGAACCTACGAGCAGTACTTC. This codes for CASSETGTYEQYF.